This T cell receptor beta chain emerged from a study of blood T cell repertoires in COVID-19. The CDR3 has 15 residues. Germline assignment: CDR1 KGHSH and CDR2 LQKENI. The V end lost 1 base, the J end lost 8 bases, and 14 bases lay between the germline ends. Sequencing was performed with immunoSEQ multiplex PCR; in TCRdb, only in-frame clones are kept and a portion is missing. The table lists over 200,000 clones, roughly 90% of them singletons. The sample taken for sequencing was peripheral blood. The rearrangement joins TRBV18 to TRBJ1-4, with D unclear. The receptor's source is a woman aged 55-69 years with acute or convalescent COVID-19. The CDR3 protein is CASSPLAGNGEKLFF. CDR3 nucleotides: TGTGCCAGCTCACCACTGGCCGGGAATGGGGAAAAACTGTTTTTT.